The sample holds one count of the clone carrying this TCR beta chain. The data derive from a study of blood T cell repertoires in COVID-19. Across the study: The samples span acute and convalescent COVID-19 from the United States, Italy and Spain. Sources were T cells, B-cell-depleted T cells, or PBMCs; the material itself was cDNA or gDNA.

Per germline, CDR1 WSHSY and CDR2 SAAADI. The CDR3 runs 15 residues. The ends lost 5 bases at V and 0 bases at J; junction bases unmatched: 4. Some clones are missing from TCRdb's copy, which holds only in-frame ones; the method was immunoSEQ multiplex PCR. The data contain about 130,000 clones, roughly four fifths of them singletons. The specimen was peripheral blood. The chain has TRBV10-2 and TRBJ2-1; 7 nucleotides agree with TRBD2. This clonotype was obtained from a man younger than 40 with COVID-19, enrolled during active disease. CDR3 amino acids: CASSRLADSYNEQFF. The CDR3, as DNA: TGCGCCAGCAGTCGGCTAGCGGACTCCTACAATGAGCAGTTCTTC.